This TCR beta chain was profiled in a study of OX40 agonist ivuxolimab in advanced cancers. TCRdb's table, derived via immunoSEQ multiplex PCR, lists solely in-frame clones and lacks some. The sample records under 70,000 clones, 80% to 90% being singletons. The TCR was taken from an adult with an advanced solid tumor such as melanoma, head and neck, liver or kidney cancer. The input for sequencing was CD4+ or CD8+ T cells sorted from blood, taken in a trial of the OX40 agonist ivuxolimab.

The CDR3 nucleotides read TGTGCCAGCAGTTCGGGACAGGGGTCTTCCTACAATGAGCAGTTCTTC. This gives the protein CASSSGQGSSYNEQFF. The rearrangement joins TRBV6-6 to TRBJ2-1; 10 bases align to TRBD1. The CDR3 contains 16 residues. Germline V gives CDR1 MNHNY, CDR2 SVGAGI (reference sequence). After removal of 4 bases from V and 1 base from J, the junction contained 4 bases not matched to a gene.